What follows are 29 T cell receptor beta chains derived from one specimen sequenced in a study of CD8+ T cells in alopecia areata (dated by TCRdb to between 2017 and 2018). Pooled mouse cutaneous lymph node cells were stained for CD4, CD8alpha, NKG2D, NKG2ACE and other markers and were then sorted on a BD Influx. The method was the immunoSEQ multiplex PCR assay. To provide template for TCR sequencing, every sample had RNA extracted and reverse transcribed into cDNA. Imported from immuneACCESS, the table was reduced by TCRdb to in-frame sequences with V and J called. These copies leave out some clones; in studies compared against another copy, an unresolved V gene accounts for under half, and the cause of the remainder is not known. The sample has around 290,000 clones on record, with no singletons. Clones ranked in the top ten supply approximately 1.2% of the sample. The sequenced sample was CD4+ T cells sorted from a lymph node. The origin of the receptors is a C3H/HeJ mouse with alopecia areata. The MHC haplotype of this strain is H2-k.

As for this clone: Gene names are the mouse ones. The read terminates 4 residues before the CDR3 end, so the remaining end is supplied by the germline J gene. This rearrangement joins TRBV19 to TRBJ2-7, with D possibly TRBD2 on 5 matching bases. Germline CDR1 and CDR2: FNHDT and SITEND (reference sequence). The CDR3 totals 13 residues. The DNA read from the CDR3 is TGTGCCAGCAGTCCTATCTTGGGGTAT. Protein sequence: CASSPILGY. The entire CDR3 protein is CASSPILGYEQYF.

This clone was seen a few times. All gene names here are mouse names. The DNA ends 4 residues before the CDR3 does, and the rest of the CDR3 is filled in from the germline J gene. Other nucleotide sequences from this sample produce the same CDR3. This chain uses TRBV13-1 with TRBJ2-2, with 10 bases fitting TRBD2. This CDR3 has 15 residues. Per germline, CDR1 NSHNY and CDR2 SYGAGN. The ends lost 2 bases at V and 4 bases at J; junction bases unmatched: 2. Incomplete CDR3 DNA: TGTGCCAGCAGTGACTGGGGGGGCGGCACCGGG. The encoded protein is CASSDWGGGTG. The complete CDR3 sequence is CASSDWGGGTGQLYF.

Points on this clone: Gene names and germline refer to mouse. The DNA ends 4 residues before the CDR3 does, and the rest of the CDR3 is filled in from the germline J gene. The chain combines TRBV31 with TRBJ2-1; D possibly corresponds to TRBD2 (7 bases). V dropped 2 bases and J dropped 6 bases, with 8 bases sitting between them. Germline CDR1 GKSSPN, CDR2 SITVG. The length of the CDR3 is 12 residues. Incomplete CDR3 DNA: TGTGCCTGGAGTTGGGGGGCTGCT. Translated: CAWSWGAA. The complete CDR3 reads CAWSWGAAEQFF.

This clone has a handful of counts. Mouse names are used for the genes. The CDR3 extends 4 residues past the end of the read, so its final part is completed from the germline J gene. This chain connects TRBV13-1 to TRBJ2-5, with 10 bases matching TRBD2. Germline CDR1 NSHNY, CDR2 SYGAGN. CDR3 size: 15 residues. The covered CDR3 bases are TGTGCCAGCAGTGATGCTGGACTGGGGGAAGAC. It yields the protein CASSDAGLGED. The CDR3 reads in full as CASSDAGLGEDTQYF.

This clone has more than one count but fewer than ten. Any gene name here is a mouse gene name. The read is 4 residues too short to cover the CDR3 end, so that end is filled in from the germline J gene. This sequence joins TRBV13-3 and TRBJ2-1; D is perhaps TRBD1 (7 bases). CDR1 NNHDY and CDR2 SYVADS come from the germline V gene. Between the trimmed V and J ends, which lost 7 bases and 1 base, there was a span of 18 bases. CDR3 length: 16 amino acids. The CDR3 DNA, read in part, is TGTGCCAGCGGGCCCCTATCAGGGGGGAACTATGCT. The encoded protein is CASGPLSGGNYA. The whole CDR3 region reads CASGPLSGGNYAEQFF.

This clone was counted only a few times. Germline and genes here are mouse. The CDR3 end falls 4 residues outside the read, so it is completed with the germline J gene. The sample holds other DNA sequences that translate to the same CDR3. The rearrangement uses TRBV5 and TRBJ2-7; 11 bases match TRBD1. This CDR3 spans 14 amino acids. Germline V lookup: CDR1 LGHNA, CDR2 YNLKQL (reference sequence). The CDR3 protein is CASSLGTGGYEQYF. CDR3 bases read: TGTGCCAGCAGCCTCGGGACAGGGGGATAT.

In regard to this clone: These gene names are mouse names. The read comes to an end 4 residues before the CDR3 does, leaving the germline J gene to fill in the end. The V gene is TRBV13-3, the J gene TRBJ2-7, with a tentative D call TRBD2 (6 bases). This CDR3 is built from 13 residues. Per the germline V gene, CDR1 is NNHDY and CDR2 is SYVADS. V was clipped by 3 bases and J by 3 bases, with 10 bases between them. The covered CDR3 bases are TGTGCCAGCAGTGGGGCTGGGGTCTAT. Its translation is CASSGAGVY. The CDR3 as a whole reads CASSGAGVYEQYF.

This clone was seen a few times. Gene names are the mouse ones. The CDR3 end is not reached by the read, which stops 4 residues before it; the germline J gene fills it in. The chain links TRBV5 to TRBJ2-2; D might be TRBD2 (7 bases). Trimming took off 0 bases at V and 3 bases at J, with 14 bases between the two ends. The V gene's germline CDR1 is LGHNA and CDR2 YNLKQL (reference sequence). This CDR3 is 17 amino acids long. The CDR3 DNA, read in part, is TGTGCCAGCAGCCAAGACCGGGGGGCGCAGGACACCGGG. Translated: CASSQDRGAQDTG. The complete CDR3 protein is CASSQDRGAQDTGQLYF.

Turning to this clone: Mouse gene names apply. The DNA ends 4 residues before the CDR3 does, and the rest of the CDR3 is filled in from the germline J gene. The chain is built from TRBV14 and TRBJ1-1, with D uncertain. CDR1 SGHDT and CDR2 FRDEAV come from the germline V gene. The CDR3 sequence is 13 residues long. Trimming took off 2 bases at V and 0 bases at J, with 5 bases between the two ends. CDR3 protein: CASSFDTNTEVFF. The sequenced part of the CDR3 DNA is TGTGCCAGCAGTTTTGACACAAACACA. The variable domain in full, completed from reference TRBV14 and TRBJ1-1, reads EAGVTQSPRYAVLQEGQAVSFWCDPISGHDTLYWYQQPRDQGPQLLVYFRDEAVIDNSQLPSDRFSAVRPKGTNSTLKIQSAKQGDTATYLCASSFDTNTEVFFGKGTRLTVV.

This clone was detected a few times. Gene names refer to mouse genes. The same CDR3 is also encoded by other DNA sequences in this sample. The CDR3 loop is CASSRDWGDTQYF. The sequenced part of the CDR3 DNA is TGTGCCAGCAGCCGGGACTGGGGAGAC. The chain uses TRBV5 and TRBJ2-5; 10 nucleotides line up with TRBD2. The read terminates 4 residues ahead of where the CDR3 ends, so the germline J gene completes it. Germline-derived CDR1 and CDR2 are LGHNA and YNLKQL (reference sequence). The CDR3 is 13 residues long.

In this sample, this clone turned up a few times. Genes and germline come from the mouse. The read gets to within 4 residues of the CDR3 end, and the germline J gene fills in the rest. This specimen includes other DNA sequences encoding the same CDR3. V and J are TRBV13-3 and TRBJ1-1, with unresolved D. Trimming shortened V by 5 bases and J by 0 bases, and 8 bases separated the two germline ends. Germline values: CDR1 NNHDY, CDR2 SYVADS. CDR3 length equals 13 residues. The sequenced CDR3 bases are TGTGCCAGCAGCCCAGGAGCAAACACA. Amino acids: CASSPGANT. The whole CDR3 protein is CASSPGANTEVFF.

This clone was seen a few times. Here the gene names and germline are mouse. The CDR3 sequence is CAWSPWTGGGYAEQFF. The sequenced CDR3 bases are TGTGCCTGGAGTCCTTGGACTGGGGGGGGCTATGCT. This chain links TRBV31 with TRBJ2-1, with 12 nucleotides matching TRBD2. The read ends 4 residues early relative to the CDR3; the germline J gene fills the gap. Germline values: CDR1 GKSSPN, CDR2 SITVG. The CDR3 totals 16 residues. The ends lost 1 base at V and 3 bases at J; junction bases unmatched: 4.

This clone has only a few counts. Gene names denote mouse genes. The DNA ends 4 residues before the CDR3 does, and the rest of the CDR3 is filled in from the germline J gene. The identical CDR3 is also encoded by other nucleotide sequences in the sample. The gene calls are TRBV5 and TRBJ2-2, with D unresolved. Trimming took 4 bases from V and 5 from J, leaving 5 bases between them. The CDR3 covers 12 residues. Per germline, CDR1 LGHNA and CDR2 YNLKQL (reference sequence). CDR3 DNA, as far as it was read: TGTGCCAGCAGCCCCTTAACCGGG. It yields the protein CASSPLTG. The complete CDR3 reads CASSPLTGQLYF.

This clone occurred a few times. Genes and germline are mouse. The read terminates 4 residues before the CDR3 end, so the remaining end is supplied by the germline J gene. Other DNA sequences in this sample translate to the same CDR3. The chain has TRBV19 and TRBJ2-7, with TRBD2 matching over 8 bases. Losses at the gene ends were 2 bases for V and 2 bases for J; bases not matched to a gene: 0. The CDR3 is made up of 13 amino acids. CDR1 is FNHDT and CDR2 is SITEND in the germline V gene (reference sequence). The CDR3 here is CASSMGGPYEQYF. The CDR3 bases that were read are TGTGCCAGCAGTATGGGGGGGCCCTAT.

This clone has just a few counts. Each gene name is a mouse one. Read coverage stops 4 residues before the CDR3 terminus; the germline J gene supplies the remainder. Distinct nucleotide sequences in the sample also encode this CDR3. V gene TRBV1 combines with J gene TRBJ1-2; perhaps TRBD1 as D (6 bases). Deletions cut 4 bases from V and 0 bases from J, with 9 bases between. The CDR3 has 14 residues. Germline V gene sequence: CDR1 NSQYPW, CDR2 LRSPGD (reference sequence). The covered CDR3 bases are TGCACCTGCAGTGAACAGGGCGCAAACTCC. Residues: CTCSEQGANS. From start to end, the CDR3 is CTCSEQGANSDYTF.

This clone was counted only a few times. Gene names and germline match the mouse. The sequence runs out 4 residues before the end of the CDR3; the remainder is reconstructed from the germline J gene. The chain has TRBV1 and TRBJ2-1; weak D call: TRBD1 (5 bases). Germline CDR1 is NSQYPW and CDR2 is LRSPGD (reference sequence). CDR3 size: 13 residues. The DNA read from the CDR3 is TGCACCTGCAGTGCGGCAGGGTGGGCT. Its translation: CTCSAAGWA. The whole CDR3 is CTCSAAGWAEQFF.

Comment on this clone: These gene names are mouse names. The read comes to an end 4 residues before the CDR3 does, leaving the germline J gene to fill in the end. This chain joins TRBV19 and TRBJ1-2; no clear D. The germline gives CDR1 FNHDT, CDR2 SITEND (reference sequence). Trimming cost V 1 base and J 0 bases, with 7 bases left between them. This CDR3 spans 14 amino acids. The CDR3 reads CASSISQTNSDYTF. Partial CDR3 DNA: TGTGCCAGCAGTATAAGCCAGACAAACTCC. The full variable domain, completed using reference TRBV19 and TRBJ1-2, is GGIITQTPKFLIGQEGQKLTLKCQQNFNHDTMYWYRQDSGKGLRLIYYSITENDLQKGDLSEGYDASREKKSSFSLTVTSAQKNEMAVFLCASSISQTNSDYTFGSGTRLLVI.

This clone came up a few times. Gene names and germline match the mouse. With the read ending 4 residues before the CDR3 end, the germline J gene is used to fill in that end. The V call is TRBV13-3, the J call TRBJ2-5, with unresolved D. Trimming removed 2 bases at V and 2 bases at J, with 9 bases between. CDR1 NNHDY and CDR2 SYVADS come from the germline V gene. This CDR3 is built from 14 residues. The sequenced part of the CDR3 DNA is TGTGCCAGCAGTGAATCTCCTGGCCAAGAC. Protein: CASSESPGQD. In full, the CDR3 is CASSESPGQDTQYF.

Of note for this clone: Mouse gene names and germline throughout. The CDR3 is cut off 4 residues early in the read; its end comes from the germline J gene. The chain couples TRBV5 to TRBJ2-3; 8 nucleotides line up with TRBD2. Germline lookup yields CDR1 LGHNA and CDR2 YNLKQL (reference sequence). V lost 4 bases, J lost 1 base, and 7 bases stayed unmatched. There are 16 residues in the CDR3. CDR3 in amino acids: CASSPDGGARAETLYF. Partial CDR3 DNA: TGTGCCAGCAGCCCAGACGGGGGGGCGCGTGCAGAA.

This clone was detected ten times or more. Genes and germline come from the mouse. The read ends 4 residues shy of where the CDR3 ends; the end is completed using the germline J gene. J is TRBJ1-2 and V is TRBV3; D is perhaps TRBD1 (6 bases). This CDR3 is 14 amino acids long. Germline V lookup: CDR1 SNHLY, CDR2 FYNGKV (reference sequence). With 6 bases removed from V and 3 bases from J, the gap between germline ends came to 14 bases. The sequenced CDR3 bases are TGTGCCAGCAGACTCCCAGGGGACGACTCC. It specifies CASRLPGDDS. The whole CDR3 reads CASRLPGDDSDYTF.

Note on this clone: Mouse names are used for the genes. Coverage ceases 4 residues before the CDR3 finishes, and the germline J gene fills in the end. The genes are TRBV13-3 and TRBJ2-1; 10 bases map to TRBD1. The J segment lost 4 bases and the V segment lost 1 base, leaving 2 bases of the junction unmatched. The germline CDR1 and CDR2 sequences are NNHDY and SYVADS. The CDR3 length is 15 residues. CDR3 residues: CASSDQDRGYAEQFF. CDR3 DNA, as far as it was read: TGTGCCAGCAGTGATCAGGACAGGGGGTATGCT.

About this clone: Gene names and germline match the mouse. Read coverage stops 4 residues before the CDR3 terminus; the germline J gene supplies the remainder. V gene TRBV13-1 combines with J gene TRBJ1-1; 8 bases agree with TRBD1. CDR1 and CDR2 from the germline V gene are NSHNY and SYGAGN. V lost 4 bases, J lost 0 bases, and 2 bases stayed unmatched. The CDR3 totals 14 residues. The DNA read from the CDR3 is TGTGCCAGCAGTACAGGGGGAACAAACACA. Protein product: CASSTGGTNT. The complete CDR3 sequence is CASSTGGTNTEVFF.

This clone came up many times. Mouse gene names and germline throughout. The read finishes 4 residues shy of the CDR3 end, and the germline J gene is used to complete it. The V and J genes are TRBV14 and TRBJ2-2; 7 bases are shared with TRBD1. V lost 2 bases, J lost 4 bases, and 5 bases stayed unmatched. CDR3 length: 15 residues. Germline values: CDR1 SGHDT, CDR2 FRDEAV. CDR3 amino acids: CASSLTGRRTGQLYF. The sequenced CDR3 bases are TGTGCCAGCAGTTTGACAGGGAGACGCACCGGG.

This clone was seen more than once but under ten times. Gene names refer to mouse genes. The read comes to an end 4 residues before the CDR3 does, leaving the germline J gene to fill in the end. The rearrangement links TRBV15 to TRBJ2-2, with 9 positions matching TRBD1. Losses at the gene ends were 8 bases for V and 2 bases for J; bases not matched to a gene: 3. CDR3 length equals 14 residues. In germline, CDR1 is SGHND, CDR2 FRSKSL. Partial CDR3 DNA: TGTGCCAGCCCCGGGACAGGGAACACCGGG. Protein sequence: CASPGTGNTG. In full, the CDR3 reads CASPGTGNTGQLYF.

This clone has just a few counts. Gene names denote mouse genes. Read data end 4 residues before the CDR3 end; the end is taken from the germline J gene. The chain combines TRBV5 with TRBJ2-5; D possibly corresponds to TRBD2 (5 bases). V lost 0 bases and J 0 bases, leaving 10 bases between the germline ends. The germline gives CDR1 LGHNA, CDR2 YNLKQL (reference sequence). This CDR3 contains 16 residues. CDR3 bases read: TGTGCCAGCAGCCAAGAGGGCTGGGTTAACCAAGAC. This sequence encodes CASSQEGWVNQD. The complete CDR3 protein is CASSQEGWVNQDTQYF.

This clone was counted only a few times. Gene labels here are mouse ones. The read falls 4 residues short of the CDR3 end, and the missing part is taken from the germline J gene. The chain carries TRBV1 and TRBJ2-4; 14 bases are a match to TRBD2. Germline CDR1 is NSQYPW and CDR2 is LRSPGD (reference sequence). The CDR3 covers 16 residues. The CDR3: CTCSAGGLGGRNTLYF. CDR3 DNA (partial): TGCACCTGCAGTGCAGGGGGACTGGGGGGGCGAAAC.

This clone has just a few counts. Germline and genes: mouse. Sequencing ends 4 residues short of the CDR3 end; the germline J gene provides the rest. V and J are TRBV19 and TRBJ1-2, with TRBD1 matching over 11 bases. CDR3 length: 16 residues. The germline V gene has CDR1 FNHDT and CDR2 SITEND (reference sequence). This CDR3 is CASSRRDRGTRSDYTF. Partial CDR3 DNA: TGTGCCAGCAGTCGCCGGGACAGGGGGACGAGGTCC.

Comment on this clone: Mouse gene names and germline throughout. The part of the CDR3 DNA that was read is TGTGCCAGCGGGAAAAGACTGGGGGAGGGAGGTGCAGAA. Protein sequence: CASGKRLGEGGAE. The complete CDR3 protein is CASGKRLGEGGAETLYF. V gene TRBV13-2 combines with J gene TRBJ2-3, with 9 positions matching TRBD2. Read coverage stops 4 residues before the CDR3 terminus; the germline J gene supplies the remainder. The CDR3 covers 17 residues. V lost 5 bases to trimming and J lost 1 base; unmatched junction nucleotides: 11. Germline-derived CDR1 and CDR2 are NNHNN and SYGAGS (reference sequence).

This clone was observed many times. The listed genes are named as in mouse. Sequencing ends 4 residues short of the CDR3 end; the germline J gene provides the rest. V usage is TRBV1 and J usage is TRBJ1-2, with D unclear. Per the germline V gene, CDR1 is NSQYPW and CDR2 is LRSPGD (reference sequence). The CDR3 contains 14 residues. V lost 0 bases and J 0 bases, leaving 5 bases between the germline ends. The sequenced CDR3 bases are TGCACCTGCAGTGCAGATACAACAAACTCC. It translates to CTCSADTTNS. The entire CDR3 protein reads CTCSADTTNSDYTF.